This TCR beta chain was sequenced during a study of identical twins. TCRdb reprocessed the 5' RACE reads with MiXCR, giving one entry per CDR3 protein. The repertoire includes around 490,000 distinct CDR3 sequences, around 15% of them detected once, and about 0.4% sits in the top ten. Trimming removed 4 bases at V and 8 bases at J, with 19 bases between. Germline V lookup: CDR1 SGHRS, CDR2 YFSETQ. The CDR3 has 15 amino acids. Only a few counts were recorded for this clonotype. The antigen is not known. Notes on the study in general: Insertions were reduced in abundant cord blood beta clonotypes but not in memory repertoires.

The sample was also linked to a second study, of yellow fever vaccine responses in identical twins.

The clonotype comes from a woman between 18 and 29 years old in good health. Specimen: CD4+ T cells sorted from blood. V and J are TRBV5-1 and TRBJ2-1, with D possibly TRBD1 on 5 matching bases. The CDR3 DNA reads TGCGCCAGCAGCCCTGACAGTGCCAGGGTCGATGAGCAGTTCTTC. Its protein is CASSPDSARVDEQFF.